Sequencing of this T cell receptor beta chain was carried out in a study of T cells in Graves' hyperthyroidism and ophthalmopathy. The TCR beta CDR3 regions underwent amplification using RNA transcripts as the source. A first-round RT-PCR of the TCR CDR3 used the HTBI primer set. TCRdb analysed the multiplex PCR reads with MiXCR anew, one entry per CDR3 protein. The table shows 550,000 to 800,000 distinct CDR3 sequences, with roughly 15% occurring only once. In regard to this clonotype: One end of the junction varies from germline; a read error may be responsible.

Over 18 months, lack of ophthalmopathy progression marked Graves' hyperthyroidism as stable. Germline lookup yields CDR1 SGHDT and CDR2 YYEEEE. The CDR3 is made up of 16 amino acids. The clonotype comes from a man younger than 35 with Graves' hyperthyroidism. Specimen: blood. The chain links TRBV5-6 to TRBJ1-1, with D perhaps TRBD1 (5 bases). The CDR3 region has the DNA TGTGCCTGCAGCTTGATGGGGGTCGTTATGAACACTGAAGCTTTCTTT. This translates into CACSLMGVVMNTEAFF.